This TCR beta chain was sequenced during a study of beta chain features in type 1 diabetes. Study-wide background: Age and gender were similar between patients and healthy donors, as were cell yields. Study-wide results and limits: TCRB CDR3s from Type 1 diabetes patients were moderately but significantly shorter in all four CD4+ subsets.

This clone was observed a handful of times. Its antigen is unidentified. Researchers reported sorting CD4+ naive, central memory, regulatory and stem cell-like memory cells via CD45RO/CCR7/CD25/CD127/CD95/CD27. Germline CDR1 is LNHDA and CDR2 is SQIVND (reference sequence). Trimming took 6 bases from V and 3 from J; bases not matched to a gene: 4. The CDR3 extends over 13 amino acids. The isolated RNA, all of it, was reverse transcribed, so expressed TCRB transcripts were what got sequenced. Sequencing used immunoSEQ multiplex PCR; TCRdb keeps in-frame clones, though not all of them. In the table there are about 340,000 clones, 13% of which are singletons.

This clonotype was sampled from a woman aged 18-30 years with type 1 diabetes. Sequencing was done on a sample of naive CD4+ T cells from blood. The chain joins TRBV19 to TRBJ1-2, with TRBD1 matching over 7 bases. CDR3 DNA: TGTGCCAGTAGCAGAACAGGGGACTATGGCTACACCTTC. Translation gives CASSRTGDYGYTF.